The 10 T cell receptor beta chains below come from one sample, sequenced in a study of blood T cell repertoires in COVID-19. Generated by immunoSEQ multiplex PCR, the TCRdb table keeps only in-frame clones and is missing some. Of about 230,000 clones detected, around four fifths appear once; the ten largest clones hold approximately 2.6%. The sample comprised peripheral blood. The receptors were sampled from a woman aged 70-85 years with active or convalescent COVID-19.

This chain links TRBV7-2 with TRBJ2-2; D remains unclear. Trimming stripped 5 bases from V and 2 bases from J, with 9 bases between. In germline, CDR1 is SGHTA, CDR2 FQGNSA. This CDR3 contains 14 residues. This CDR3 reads CASSTGPNTGELFF. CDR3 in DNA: TGTGCCAGCAGCACGGGTCCTAACACCGGGGAGCTGTTTTTT.

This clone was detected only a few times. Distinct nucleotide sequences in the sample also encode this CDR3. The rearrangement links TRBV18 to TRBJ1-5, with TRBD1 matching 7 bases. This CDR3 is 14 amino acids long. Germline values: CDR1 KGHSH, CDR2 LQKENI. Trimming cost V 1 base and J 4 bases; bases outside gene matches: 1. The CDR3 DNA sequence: TGTGCCAGCTCACCACAGGGGGCAAATCAGCCCCAGCATTTT. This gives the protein CASSPQGANQPQHF.

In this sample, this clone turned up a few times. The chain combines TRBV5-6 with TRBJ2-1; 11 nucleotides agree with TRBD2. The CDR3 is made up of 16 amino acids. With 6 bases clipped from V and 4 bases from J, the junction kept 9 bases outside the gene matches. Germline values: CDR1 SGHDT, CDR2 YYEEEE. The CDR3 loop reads CASTRPLAGGYNEQFF. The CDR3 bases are TGTGCCAGCACCCGGCCTCTAGCGGGGGGTTACAATGAGCAGTTCTTC.

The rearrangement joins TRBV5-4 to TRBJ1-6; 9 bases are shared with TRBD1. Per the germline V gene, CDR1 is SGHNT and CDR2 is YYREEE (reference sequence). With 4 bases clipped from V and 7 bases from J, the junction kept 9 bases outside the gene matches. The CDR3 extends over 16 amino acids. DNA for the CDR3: TGTGCCAGCAGCCATAAGGCCGGGACAGGGAATTCACCCCTCCACTTT. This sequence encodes CASSHKAGTGNSPLHF.

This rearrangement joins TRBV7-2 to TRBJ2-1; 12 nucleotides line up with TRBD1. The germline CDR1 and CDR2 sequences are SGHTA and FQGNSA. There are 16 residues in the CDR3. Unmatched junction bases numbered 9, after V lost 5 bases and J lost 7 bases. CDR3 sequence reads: CASSDRDRGRHNEQFF. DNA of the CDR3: TGTGCCAGCAGCGATCGGGACAGGGGGCGCCATAATGAGCAGTTCTTC. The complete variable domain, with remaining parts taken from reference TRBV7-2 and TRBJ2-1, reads GAGVSQSPSNKVTEKGKDVELRCDPISGHTALYWYRQSLGQGLEFLIYFQGNSAPDKSGLPSDRFSAERTGGSVSTLTIQRTQQEDSAVYLCASSDRDRGRHNEQFFGPGTRLTVL.

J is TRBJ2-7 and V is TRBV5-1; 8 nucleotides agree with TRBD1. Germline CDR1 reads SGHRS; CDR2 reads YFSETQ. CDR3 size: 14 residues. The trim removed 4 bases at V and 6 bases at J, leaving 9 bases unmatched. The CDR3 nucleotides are TGCGCCAGCAGCCGCGTGGACAGGGACGGCGAGCAGTACTTC. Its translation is CASSRVDRDGEQYF. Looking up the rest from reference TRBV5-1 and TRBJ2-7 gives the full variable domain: KAGVTQTPRYLIKTRGQQVTLSCSPISGHRSVSWYQQTPGQGLQFLFEYFSETQRNKGNFPGRFSGRQFSNSRSEMNVSTLELGDSALYLCASSRVDRDGEQYFGPGTRLTVT.

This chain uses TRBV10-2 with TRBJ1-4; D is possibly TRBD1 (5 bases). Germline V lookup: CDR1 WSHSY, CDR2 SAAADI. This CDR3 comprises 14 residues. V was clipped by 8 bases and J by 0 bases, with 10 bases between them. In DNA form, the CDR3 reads TGCGCCAGCTCACAGACAGCAACTAATGAAAAACTGTTTTTT. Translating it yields CASSQTATNEKLFF.

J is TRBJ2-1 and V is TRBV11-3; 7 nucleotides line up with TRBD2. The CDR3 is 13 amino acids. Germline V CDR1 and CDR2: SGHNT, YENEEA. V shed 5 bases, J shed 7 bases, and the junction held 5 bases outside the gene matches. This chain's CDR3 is CASSQQGGNEQFF. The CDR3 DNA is TGTGCCAGCAGCCAGCAGGGAGGGAATGAGCAGTTCTTC.

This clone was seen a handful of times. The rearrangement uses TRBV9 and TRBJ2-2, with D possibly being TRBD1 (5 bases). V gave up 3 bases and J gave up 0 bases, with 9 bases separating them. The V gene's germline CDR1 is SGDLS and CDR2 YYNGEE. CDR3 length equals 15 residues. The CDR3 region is CASSAQGTNTGELFF. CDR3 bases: TGTGCCAGCAGCGCCCAGGGTACGAACACCGGGGAGCTGTTTTTT.

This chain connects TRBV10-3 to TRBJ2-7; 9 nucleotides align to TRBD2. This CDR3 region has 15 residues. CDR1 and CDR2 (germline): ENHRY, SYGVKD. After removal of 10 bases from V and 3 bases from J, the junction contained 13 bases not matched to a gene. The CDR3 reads CATSVFGGGGYEQYF. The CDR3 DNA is TGTGCCACCTCAGTTTTTGGCGGGGGGGGCTACGAGCAGTACTTC.